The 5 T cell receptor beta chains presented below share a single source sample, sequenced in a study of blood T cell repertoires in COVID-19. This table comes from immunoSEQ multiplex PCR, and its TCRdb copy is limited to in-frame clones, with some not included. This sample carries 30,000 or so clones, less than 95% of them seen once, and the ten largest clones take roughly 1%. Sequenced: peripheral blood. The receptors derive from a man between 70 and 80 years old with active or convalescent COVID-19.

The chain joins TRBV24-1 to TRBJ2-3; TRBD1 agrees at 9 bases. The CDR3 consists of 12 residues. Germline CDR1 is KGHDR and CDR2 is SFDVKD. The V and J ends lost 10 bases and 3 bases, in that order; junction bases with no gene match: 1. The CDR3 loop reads CATGQGTDTQYF. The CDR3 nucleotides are TGTGCCACTGGACAGGGGACAGATACGCAGTATTTT.

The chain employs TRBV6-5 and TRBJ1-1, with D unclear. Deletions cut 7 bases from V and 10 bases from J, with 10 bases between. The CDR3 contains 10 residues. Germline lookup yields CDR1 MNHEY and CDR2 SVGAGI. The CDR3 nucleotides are TGTGCCAGCATCGGGCGGGTAGCTTTCTTT. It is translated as CASIGRVAFF.

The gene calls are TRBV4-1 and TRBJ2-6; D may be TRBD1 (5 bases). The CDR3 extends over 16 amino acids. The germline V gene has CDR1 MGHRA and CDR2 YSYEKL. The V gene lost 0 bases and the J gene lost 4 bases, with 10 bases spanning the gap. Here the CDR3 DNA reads TGCGCCAGCAGCCAAGAAACAGGTTTGGGGGCCAACGTCCTGACTTTC. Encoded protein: CASSQETGLGANVLTF.

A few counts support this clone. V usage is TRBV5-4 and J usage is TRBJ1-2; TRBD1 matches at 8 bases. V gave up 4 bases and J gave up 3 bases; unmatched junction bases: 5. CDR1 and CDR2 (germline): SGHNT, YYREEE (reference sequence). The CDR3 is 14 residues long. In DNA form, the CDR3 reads TGTGCCAGCAGCCACGGGACAGGTGACTATGGCTACACCTTC. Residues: CASSHGTGDYGYTF. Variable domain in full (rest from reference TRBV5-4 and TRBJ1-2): ETGVTQSPTHLIKTRGQQVTLRCSSQSGHNTVSWYQQALGQGPQFIFQYYREEENGRGNFPPRFSGLQFPNYSSELNVNALELDDSALYLCASSHGTGDYGYTFGSGTRLTVV.

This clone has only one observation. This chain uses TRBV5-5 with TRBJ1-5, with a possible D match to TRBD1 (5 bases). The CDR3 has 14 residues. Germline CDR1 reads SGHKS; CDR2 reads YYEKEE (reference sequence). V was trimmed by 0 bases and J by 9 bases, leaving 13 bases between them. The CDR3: CASSLGQGIPPQHF. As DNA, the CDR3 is TGTGCCAGCAGCTTGGGGCAGGGTATCCCGCCCCAGCATTTT.